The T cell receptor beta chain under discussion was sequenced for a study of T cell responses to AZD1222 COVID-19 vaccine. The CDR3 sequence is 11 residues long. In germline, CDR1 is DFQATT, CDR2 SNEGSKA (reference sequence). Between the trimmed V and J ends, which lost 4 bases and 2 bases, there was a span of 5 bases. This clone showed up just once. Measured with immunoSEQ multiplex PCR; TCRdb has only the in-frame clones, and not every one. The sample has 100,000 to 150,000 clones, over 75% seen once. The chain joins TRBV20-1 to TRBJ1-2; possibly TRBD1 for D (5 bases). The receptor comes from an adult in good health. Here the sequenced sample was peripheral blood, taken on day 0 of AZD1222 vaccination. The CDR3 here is CSATGNYGYTF. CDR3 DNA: TGCAGTGCTACAGGGAACTATGGCTACACCTTC.